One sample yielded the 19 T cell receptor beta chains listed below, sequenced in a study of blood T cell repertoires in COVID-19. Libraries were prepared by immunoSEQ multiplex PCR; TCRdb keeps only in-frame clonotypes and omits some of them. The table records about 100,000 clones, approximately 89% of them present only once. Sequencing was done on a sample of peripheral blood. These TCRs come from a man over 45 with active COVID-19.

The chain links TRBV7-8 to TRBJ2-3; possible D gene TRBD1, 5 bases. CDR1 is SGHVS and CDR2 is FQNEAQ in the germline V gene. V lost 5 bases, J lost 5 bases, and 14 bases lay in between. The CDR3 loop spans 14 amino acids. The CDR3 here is CASSALGDVDTQYF. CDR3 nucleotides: TGTGCCAGCAGCGCCCTAGGGGATGTAGATACGCAGTATTTT.

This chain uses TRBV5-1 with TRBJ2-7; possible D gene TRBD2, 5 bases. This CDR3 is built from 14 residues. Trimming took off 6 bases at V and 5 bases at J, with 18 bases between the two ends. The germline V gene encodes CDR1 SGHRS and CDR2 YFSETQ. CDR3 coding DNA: TGCGCCAGCACCCAGGACTCGATGGGCCACGAGCAGTACTTC. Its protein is CASTQDSMGHEQYF.

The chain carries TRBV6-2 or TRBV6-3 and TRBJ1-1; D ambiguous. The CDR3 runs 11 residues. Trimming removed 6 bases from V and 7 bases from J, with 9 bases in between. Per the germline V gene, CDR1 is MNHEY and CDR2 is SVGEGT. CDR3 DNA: TGTGCCAGCAGCGCAAGCGGTGAAGCTTTCTTT. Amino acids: CASSASGEAFF.

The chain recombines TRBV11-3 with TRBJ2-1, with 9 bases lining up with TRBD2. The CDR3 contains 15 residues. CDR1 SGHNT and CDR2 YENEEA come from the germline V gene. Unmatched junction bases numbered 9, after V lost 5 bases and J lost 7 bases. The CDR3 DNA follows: TGTGCCAGCAGCCTCTCTAGCGGGATAAGGAATGAGCAGTTCTTC. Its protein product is CASSLSSGIRNEQFF.

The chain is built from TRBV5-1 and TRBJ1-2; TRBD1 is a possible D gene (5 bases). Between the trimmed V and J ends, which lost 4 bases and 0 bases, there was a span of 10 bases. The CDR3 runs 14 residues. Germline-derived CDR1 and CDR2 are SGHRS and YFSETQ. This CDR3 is CASSLQVANYGYTF. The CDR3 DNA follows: TGCGCCAGCAGCCTACAGGTAGCTAACTATGGCTACACCTTC.

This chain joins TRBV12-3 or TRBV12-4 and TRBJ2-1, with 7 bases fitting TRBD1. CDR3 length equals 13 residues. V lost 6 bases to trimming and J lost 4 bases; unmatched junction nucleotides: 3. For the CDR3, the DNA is TGTGCCAGCAGGGGGGACAGTTACAATGAGCAGTTCTTC. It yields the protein CASRGDSYNEQFF.

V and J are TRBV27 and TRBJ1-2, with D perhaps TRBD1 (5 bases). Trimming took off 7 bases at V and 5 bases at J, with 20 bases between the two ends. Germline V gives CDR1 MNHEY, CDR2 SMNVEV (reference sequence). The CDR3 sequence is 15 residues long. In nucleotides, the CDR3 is TGTGCCAGCACCTCAGCCCCCTGGGGGAGGTATGGCTACACCTTC. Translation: CASTSAPWGRYGYTF.

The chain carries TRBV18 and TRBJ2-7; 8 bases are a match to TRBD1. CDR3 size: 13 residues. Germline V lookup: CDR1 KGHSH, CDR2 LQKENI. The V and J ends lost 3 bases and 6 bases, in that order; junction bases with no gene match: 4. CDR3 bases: TGTGCCAGCTCACCCGGGACAGGTAGCGAGCAGTACGTC. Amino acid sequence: CASSPGTGSEQYV.

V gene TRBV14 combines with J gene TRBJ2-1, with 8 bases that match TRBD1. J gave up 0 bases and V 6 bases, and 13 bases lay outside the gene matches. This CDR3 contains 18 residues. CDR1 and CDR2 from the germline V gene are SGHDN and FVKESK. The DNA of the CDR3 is TGTGCCAGCAGTGGACAGGGTCCACCCAGGAGCTCCTACAATGAGCAGTTCTTC. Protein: CASSGQGPPRSSYNEQFF.

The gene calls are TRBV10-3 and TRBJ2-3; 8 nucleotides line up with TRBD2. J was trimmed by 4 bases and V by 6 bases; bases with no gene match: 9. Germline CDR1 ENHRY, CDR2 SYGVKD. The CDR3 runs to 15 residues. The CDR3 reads CAISHIAGTADTQYF. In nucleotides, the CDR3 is TGTGCCATCAGCCACATAGCGGGAACGGCAGATACGCAGTATTTT.

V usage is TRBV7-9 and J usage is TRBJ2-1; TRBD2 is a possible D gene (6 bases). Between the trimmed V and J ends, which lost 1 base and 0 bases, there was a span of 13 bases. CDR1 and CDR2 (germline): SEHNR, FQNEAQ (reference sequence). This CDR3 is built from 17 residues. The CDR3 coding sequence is TGTGCCAGCAGCTTAGGTACTAGCCTCAGCTCCTACAATGAGCAGTTCTTC. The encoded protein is CASSLGTSLSSYNEQFF. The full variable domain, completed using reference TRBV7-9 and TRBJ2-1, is DTGVSQNPRHKITKRGQNVTFRCDPISEHNRLYWYRQTLGQGPEFLTYFQNEAQLEKSRLLSDRFSAERPKGSFSTLEIQRTEQGDSAMYLCASSLGTSLSSYNEQFFGPGTRLTVL.

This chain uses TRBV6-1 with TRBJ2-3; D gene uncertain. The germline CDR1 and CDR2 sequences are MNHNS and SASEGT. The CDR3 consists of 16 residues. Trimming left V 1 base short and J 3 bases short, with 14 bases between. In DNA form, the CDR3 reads TGTGCCAGCAGTGAAGAGCCTAGATCGGGTACAGATACGCAGTATTTT. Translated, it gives CASSEEPRSGTDTQYF.

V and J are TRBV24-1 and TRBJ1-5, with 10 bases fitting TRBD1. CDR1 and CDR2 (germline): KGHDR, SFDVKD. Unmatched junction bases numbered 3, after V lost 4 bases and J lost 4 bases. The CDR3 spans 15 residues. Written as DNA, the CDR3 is TGTGCCACCAGTGACCCGGGACAGGGGAATCAGCCCCAGCATTTT. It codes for CATSDPGQGNQPQHF.

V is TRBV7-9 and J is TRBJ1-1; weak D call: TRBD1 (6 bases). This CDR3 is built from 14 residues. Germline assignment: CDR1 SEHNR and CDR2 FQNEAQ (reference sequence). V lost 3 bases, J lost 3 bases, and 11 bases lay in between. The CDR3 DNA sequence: TGTGCCAGCAGCTTCCGGGACATAGACACTGAAGCTTTCTTT. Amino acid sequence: CASSFRDIDTEAFF.

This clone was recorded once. The CDR3 is CASTPQGAGGANVLTF. The CDR3 coding sequence is TGTGCCAGCACCCCCCAGGGGGCGGGGGGGGCCAACGTCCTGACTTTC. The V call is TRBV9, the J call TRBJ2-6; TRBD1 matches at 8 bases. V was pared by 6 bases and J by 4 bases, with 9 bases of the junction left unmatched. The CDR3 covers 16 residues. Germline V lookup: CDR1 SGDLS, CDR2 YYNGEE.

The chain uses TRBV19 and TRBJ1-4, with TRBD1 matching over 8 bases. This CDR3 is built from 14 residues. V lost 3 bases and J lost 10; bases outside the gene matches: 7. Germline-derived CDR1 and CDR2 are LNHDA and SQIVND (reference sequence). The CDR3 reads CASSIRTGTRKLFF. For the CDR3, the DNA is TGTGCCAGTAGTATCAGGACAGGGACCCGAAAACTGTTTTTT.

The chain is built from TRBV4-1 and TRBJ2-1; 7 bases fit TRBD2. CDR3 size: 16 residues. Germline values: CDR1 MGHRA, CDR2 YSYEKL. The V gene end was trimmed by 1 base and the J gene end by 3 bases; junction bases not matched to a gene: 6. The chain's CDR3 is CASSQAGGTNYNEQFF. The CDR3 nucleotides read TGCGCCAGCAGCCAAGCCGGGGGGACCAACTACAATGAGCAGTTCTTC.

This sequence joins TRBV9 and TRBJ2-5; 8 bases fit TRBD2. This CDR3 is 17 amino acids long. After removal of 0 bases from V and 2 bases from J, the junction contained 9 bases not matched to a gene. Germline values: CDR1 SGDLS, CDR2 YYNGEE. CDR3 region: CASSVGGGGFGQETQYF. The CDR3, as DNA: TGTGCCAGCAGCGTAGGAGGCGGGGGGTTTGGTCAAGAGACCCAGTACTTC.

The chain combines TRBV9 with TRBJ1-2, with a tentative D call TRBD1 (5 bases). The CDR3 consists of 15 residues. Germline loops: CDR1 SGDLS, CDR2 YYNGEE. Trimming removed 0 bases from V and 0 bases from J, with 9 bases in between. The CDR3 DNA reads TGTGCCAGCAGCGTAGCCAGGGCCCCTAACTATGGCTACACCTTC. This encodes CASSVARAPNYGYTF.